This passage covers 18 T cell receptor beta chains from one sample sequenced in a study of T-cell reconstitution after alpha-beta-depleted transplantation in children. Unique molecular identifiers were incorporated during preparation of the TCRbeta library. TCRdb fed the PCR reads into MiXCR, producing one record per CDR3 protein. The sample has 75,000 to 100,000 distinct CDR3 sequences; 6.5% to 8.5% are singletons. The sequences come from PBMCs from the stem cell graft donor, collected from the stem cell graft. All receptors come from a human donor who donated a stem cell graft to a child with congenital amegakaryocytic thrombocytopenia.

The rearrangement links TRBV2 to TRBJ2-5; D is tentatively TRBD1 or TRBD2 (5 bases each). V shed 5 bases and J shed 3 bases, with 13 bases lying between them. CDR3 length: 14 residues. Germline V gene data show CDR1 as SNHLY and CDR2 as FYNNEI. The CDR3 coding sequence is TGTGCCAGCAGTATCCGCTTGGGGGAAGAGACCCAGTACTTC. This gives the protein CASSIRLGEETQYF.

The chain uses TRBV18 and TRBJ2-3; D unresolved. The CDR3 runs 11 residues. V dropped 6 bases and J dropped 5 bases, with 6 bases sitting between them. CDR1 and CDR2 from the germline V gene are KGHSH and LQKENI. The chain's CDR3 is CASSPVDTQYF. CDR3 sequence (DNA): TGTGCCAGCTCCCCGGTAGATACGCAGTATTTT.

This clonotype showed up many times. The chain combines TRBV7-2 with TRBJ1-1; 8 positions agree with TRBD1. This CDR3 has 15 residues. From germline, CDR1 is SGHTA and CDR2 FQGNSA. The J segment lost 3 bases and the V segment lost 3 bases, leaving 6 bases of the junction unmatched. The chain's CDR3 is CASSLTGDVYTEAFF. For the CDR3, the DNA is TGTGCCAGCAGCTTGACAGGGGATGTTTACACTGAAGCTTTCTTT.

There are many counts of this clonotype. The V call is TRBV5-1, the J call TRBJ1-1, with 8 bases aligning to TRBD1. CDR3 length: 16 residues. The germline CDR1 and CDR2 sequences are SGHRS and YFSETQ. Trimming removed 5 bases from V and 4 bases from J; junction bases left unmatched: 13. The CDR3 is CASSRTTTGGGTEAFF. The CDR3 DNA reads TGCGCCAGCAGTCGTACCACCACAGGGGGGGGCACTGAAGCTTTCTTT.

This clonotype was observed at least ten times. The chain links TRBV7-9 to TRBJ1-1; D call uncertain. Germline CDR1 is SEHNR and CDR2 is FQNEAQ (reference sequence). The CDR3 sequence is 16 residues long. V lost 2 bases to trimming and J lost 5 bases, with 18 bases between them. The CDR3 protein is CASSLSMASGKTEAFF. The CDR3 coding sequence is TGTGCCAGCAGCTTATCAATGGCCTCGGGAAAGACTGAAGCTTTCTTT.

There are a few counts of this clonotype. CDR3 DNA sequence: TGTGCCAGCTCACCTGGGGGCCAGCGAAACACCGGGGAGCTGTTTTTT. This encodes CASSPGGQRNTGELFF. The V gene is TRBV18, the J gene TRBJ2-2; possibly TRBD1 for D (6 bases). The ends were cut back, 3 bases at V and 2 bases at J, with 13 bases in the middle. Germline V gene sequence: CDR1 KGHSH, CDR2 LQKENI. This CDR3 has 16 amino acids. The variable domain in full, completed from reference TRBV18 and TRBJ2-2, reads NAGVMQNPRHLVRRRGQEARLRCSPMKGHSHVYWYRQLPEEGLKFMVYLQKENIIDESGMPKERFSAEFPKEGPSILRIQQVVRGDSAAYFCASSPGGQRNTGELFFGEGSRLTVL.

This clonotype was recorded many times. J is TRBJ1-2 and V is TRBV12-3 or TRBV12-4; D ambiguous. CDR3 size: 13 residues. V lost 3 bases, J lost 8 bases, and 13 bases lay in between. The CDR3 DNA sequence: TGTGCCAGCAGTTTCATAGAGACGGGCGGCTACACCTTC. Encoded protein: CASSFIETGGYTF.

This clonotype appeared many times. V usage is TRBV27 and J usage is TRBJ1-4, with 8 bases aligning to TRBD1. V lost 2 bases to trimming and J lost 7 bases; unmatched junction nucleotides: 3. The CDR3 is 14 amino acids. Germline V CDR1 and CDR2: MNHEY, SMNVEV (reference sequence). CDR3 nucleotides: TGTGCCAGCAGTTTAATGGGGACAGGTGAAAAACTGTTTTTT. Translation: CASSLMGTGEKLFF.

This clonotype was seen at least ten times. CDR3 protein: CASSPSYPASVPYTF. CDR3 in DNA: TGTGCCAGCAGTCCCAGCTACCCAGCCTCGGTTCCTTACACCTTC. The chain carries TRBV12-3 or TRBV12-4 and TRBJ1-2; no clear D. Between the trimmed V and J ends, which lost 5 bases and 11 bases, there was a span of 24 bases. The CDR3 loop spans 15 amino acids.

A word on this clonotype: A much larger clone lies a single base off, so this may be a read error. The CDR3: CASSLVVGELYEQYF. The CDR3, as DNA: TGCGCCAGCAGCTTGGTGGTAGGAGAGCTCTACGAGCAGTACTTC. The genes are TRBV5-1 and TRBJ2-7, with D unclear. The ends were cut back, 0 bases at V and 3 bases at J, with 13 bases in the middle. Germline V gives CDR1 SGHRS, CDR2 YFSETQ. CDR3 size: 15 residues.

A note on this clonotype: This clone may be a read error of a much larger clone one base away. In nucleotides, the CDR3 is TGTGCCAGCAGTGGTTACCGAAATGACCAGTTCTTC. This codes for CASSGYRNDQFF. The J gene is TRBJ2-1, the V gene TRBV2, with D uncertain. This CDR3 has 12 amino acids. The germline gives CDR1 SNHLY, CDR2 FYNNEI.

This clonotype showed up just once. The CDR3 loop is CASSARTVSYEQYF. DNA for the CDR3: TGTGCCAGTAGTGCTCGGACAGTTTCCTACGAGCAGTACTTC. J is TRBJ2-7 and V is TRBV19; maybe TRBD1 (6 bases). There are 14 residues in the CDR3. V gave up 5 bases and J gave up 1 base, with 12 bases separating them. The germline CDR1 and CDR2 sequences are LNHDA and SQIVND (reference sequence).

This clonotype was picked up many times. This chain connects TRBV7-9 to TRBJ1-1; D may be TRBD1 (6 bases). The CDR3 covers 14 residues. The germline CDR1 and CDR2 sequences are SEHNR and FQNEAQ (reference sequence). Trimming took 3 bases from V and 5 from J, leaving 13 bases between them. The CDR3 is CASSFAQGRTEAFF. In DNA form, the CDR3 reads TGTGCCAGCAGCTTCGCGCAGGGGCGGACTGAAGCTTTCTTT.

In its sample, this clonotype was seen many times. V usage is TRBV20-1 and J usage is TRBJ1-1; D is uncertain. Germline V gene lookup returns CDR1 DFQATT and CDR2 SNEGSKA (reference sequence). This CDR3 is 14 amino acids long. V was clipped by 1 base and J by 0 bases, with 9 bases between them. The CDR3 region is CSARAGRMNTEAFF. CDR3 DNA: TGCAGTGCTAGAGCAGGAAGGATGAACACTGAAGCTTTCTTT.

This clonotype was found many times. This chain links TRBV20-1 with TRBJ1-6; 7 positions agree with TRBD1. With V trimmed by 4 bases and J by 5 bases, 5 bases remained unmatched. Germline CDR1 DFQATT, CDR2 SNEGSKA (reference sequence). The CDR3 spans 14 residues. The CDR3 sequence is CSATQGQDNSPLHF. The CDR3 coding sequence is TGCAGTGCTACCCAAGGACAGGATAATTCACCCCTCCACTTT.

V and J are TRBV25-1 and TRBJ2-1, with D uncertain. The ends were cut back, 8 bases at V and 8 bases at J, with 13 bases in the middle. Germline values: CDR1 MGHDK, CDR2 SYGVNS. There are 12 residues in the CDR3. CDR3: CASAGRFYEQFF. Here the CDR3 DNA reads TGTGCCAGCGCTGGACGCTTCTATGAGCAGTTCTTC.

This clonotype was counted ten times or more. The V and J genes are TRBV27 and TRBJ2-1; D not resolved. The germline CDR1 and CDR2 sequences are MNHEY and SMNVEV (reference sequence). V lost 0 bases to trimming and J lost 4 bases, with 7 bases between them. The CDR3 consists of 14 residues. CDR3 protein: CASSLSAGYNEQFF. The CDR3 DNA reads as TGTGCCAGCAGTTTATCGGCCGGGTACAATGAGCAGTTCTTC.

In its sample, this clonotype was seen many times. The chain is built from TRBV28 and TRBJ2-4; 7 bases are a match to TRBD2. CDR1 is MDHEN and CDR2 is SYDVKM in the germline V gene. This CDR3 comprises 13 residues. After removal of 7 bases from V and 6 bases from J, the junction contained 6 bases not matched to a gene. CDR3 region: CASKGGSLNIQYF. The CDR3, as DNA: TGTGCCAGCAAAGGCGGGAGTTTAAACATTCAGTACTTC.